This T cell receptor beta chain was observed in a study of T cell clones after liver transplantation. Study-level information: Subjects received no induction therapy and standard immunosuppression until randomization at 12-24 months post-transplant. At least one year of complete immunosuppression withdrawal without enzymes over twice normal defined tolerance. Whole-study findings and limits: Graft donor-reactive T cells may have migrated into the graft rather than being deleted.

After removal of 2 bases from V and 2 bases from J, the junction contained 1 base not matched to a gene. The V gene's germline CDR1 is SGHRS and CDR2 YFSETQ. The CDR3 sequence is 15 residues long. Assay used: immunoSEQ multiplex PCR; TCRdb lists only in-frame clones, some missing. This table holds tens of thousands of clones, approximately 80% found once. CD3+CD4+ and CD3+CD8+ cells were FACS-sorted from thawed unstimulated PBMCs. Details on this clone: Its specificity is not known.

The TCR sequence derives from a human patient who received a liver transplant. Some T cells may possibly be graft donor cells. The chain links TRBV5-1 to TRBJ2-6, with 7 nucleotides matching TRBD1. This material consisted of CD4+ T cells from blood, taken roughly 48 months after liver transplant. CDR3 bases: TGCGCCAGCAGCTTCACAGGGGCTGGGGCCAACGTCCTGACTTTC. Translation gives CASSFTGAGANVLTF.